This record covers a single TCR beta chain. The antigen is undetermined. There are 17 residues in the CDR3. The germline V gene encodes CDR1 LGHNA and CDR2 YNFKEQ. The V gene end was trimmed by 1 base and the J gene end by 4 bases; junction bases not matched to a gene: 2. These data are taken from a study of cytomegalovirus exposure and HLA in healthy donors. Study-level information: A prior analysis found 100 million to 140 million unique TCR beta sequences from 150 million to 200 million T cells. Whole-study findings and limits: Serostatus for CMV was the only available immune exposure information.

Primers: 60 Vbeta forward and 13 Jbeta reverse. The repertoire was sequenced with immunoSEQ multiplex PCR; TCRdb's copy has only in-frame clones and lacks some. The sample consists of tens of thousands of clones, approximately 73% of them appearing once. The clonotype was recovered from a man aged 45-65 years in good health and CMV-seronegative. The chain has TRBV4-2 and TRBJ2-1; TRBD2 matches at 15 bases. The sequenced material came from PBMCs. CDR3 in amino acids: CASSQGGLAGGYNEQFF. The CDR3 DNA reads TGTGCCAGCAGCCAAGGGGGACTAGCGGGGGGATACAATGAGCAGTTCTTC.